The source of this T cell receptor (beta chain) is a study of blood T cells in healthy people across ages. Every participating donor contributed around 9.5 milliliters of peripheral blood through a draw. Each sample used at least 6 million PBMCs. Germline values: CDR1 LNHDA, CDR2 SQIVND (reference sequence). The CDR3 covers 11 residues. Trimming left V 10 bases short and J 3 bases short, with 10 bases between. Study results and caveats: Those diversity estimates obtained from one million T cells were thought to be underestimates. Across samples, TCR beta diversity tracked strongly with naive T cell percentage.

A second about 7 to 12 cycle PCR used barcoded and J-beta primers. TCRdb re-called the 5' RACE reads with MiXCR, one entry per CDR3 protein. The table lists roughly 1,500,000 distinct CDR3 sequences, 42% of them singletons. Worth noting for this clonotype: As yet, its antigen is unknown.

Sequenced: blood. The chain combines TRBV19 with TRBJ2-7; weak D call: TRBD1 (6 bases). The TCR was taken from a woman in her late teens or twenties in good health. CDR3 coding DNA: TGTGCCACCAGGGGAATCTACGAGCAGTACTTC. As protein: CATRGIYEQYF.